These T cell receptor beta chains were read from a single sample in a study of cytomegalovirus exposure and HLA in healthy donors. Libraries were prepared by immunoSEQ multiplex PCR; TCRdb keeps only in-frame clonotypes and omits some of them. The sample has some 150,000 clones, less than 90% seen once. The sequenced sample was PBMCs. The source is a middle-aged man in good health and CMV-seronegative. Each CDR3 is given with its conserved first and last residue. The D gene is left open where the match is weak. The listing skips clone size in some rows; elsewhere it reads once, few, many or a size class.

d_gene: .
abundance: .
j_gene: TRBJ2-4
v_gene: TRBV5-4
CDR3aa: CASSLDGSRDIQYF
CDR3nt: TGTGCCAGCAGCTTGGACGGGAGCAGAGACATTCAGTACTTC

d_gene: .
abundance: .
j_gene: TRBJ1-5
v_gene: TRBV19
CDR3aa: CASSADSTSNQPQHF
CDR3nt: TGTGCCAGTAGTGCGGACAGTACTAGCAATCAGCCCCAGCATTTT

d_gene: .
abundance: .
j_gene: TRBJ1-1
v_gene: TRBV14
CDR3aa: CASTKGRNTEAFF
CDR3nt: TGTGCCAGCACTAAAGGGAGGAACACTGAAGCTTTCTTT

d_gene: .
abundance: .
j_gene: TRBJ2-3
v_gene: TRBV4-1
CDR3aa: CASSRLMGGQTREDTQYF
CDR3nt: TGCGCCAGCAGCCGCCTAATGGGGGGGCAGACTCGGGAGGATACGCAGTATTTT

d_gene: .
abundance: once
j_gene: TRBJ1-4
v_gene: TRBV9
CDR3aa: CASSRFGPNEKLFF
CDR3nt: TGTGCCAGCAGCAGGTTTGGGCCTAATGAAAAACTGTTTTTT

d_gene: TRBD1
abundance: once
j_gene: TRBJ2-5
v_gene: TRBV7-6
CDR3aa: CASSQPGQGVQETQYF
CDR3nt: TGTGCCAGCAGCCAACCGGGACAGGGGGTCCAAGAGACCCAGTACTTC

d_gene: TRBD2
abundance: .
j_gene: TRBJ2-3
v_gene: TRBV29-1
CDR3aa: CSVLAGGMDTQYF
CDR3nt: TGCAGCGTACTAGCGGGAGGGATGGATACGCAGTATTTT

d_gene: .
abundance: .
j_gene: TRBJ2-2
v_gene: TRBV7-8
CDR3aa: CASSLSGGTTGELFF
CDR3nt: TGTGCCAGCAGCTTAAGCGGAGGGACCACCGGGGAGCTGTTTTTT

d_gene: .
abundance: .
j_gene: TRBJ2-3
v_gene: TRBV5-4
CDR3aa: CASSFPGADTQYF
CDR3nt: TGTGCCAGCAGCTTCCCCGGGGCAGATACGCAGTATTTT

d_gene: TRBD1
abundance: .
j_gene: TRBJ2-7
v_gene: TRBV7-9
CDR3aa: CASSPRTPQGTYEQYF
CDR3nt: TGTGCCAGCAGCCCCCGTACCCCACAGGGGACCTACGAGCAGTACTTC

d_gene: .
abundance: .
j_gene: TRBJ1-4
v_gene: TRBV5-6
CDR3aa: CASSAPRVGANEKLFF
CDR3nt: TGTGCCAGCAGCGCCCCACGGGTGGGTGCTAATGAAAAACTGTTTTTT

d_gene: .
abundance: .
j_gene: TRBJ1-1
v_gene: TRBV6-5
CDR3aa: CASNPPEQEAFF
CDR3nt: TGTGCCAGCAACCCGCCAGAACAGGAAGCTTTCTTT

d_gene: TRBD1
abundance: .
j_gene: TRBJ1-5
v_gene: TRBV14
CDR3aa: CASSQGGQGPPYSNQPQHF
CDR3nt: TGTGCCAGCAGCCAAGGGGGACAGGGACCCCCTTATAGCAATCAGCCCCAGCATTTT

d_gene: TRBD1
abundance: .
j_gene: TRBJ2-1
v_gene: TRBV7-3
CDR3aa: CASSPRGTGYNEQFF
CDR3nt: TGTGCCAGCAGCCCCCGGGGGACAGGCTACAATGAGCAGTTCTTC

d_gene: .
abundance: .
j_gene: TRBJ2-1
v_gene: TRBV7-2
CDR3aa: CASSLGPGDEQFF
CDR3nt: TGTGCCAGCAGCTTAGGCCCCGGGGATGAGCAGTTCTTC